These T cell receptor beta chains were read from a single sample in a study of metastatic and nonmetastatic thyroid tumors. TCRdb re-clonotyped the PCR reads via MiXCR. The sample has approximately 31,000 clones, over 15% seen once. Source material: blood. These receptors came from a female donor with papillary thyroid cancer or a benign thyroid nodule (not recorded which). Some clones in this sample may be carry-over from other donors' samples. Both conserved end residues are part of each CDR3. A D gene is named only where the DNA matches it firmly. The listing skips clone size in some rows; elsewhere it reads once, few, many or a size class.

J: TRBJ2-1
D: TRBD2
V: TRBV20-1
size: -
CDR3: CSASSGGSSYNEQFF
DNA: TGCAGTGCTAGTTCTGGCGGGAGCTCCTACAATGAGCAGTTCTTC

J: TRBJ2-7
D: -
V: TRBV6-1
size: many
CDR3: CASSEYAGGIYEQYF
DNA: TGTGCCAGCAGTGAATATGCAGGGGGGATCTACGAGCAGTACTTC

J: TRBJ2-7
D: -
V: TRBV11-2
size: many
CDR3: CASTVDYEQYF
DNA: TGTGCCAGCACCGTGGACTACGAGCAGTACTTC

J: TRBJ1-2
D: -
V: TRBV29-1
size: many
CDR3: CSVAQGIDNYGYTF
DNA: TGCAGCGTTGCCCAGGGGATAGATAACTATGGCTACACCTTC

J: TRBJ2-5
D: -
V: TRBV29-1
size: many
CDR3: CSVRQVQETQYF
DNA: TGCAGCGTCCGACAGGTTCAAGAGACCCAGTACTTC

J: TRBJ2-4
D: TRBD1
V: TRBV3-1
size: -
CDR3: CAISRDRALGKNIQYF
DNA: TGTGCCATCAGTAGGGACAGGGCTCTGGGCAAAAACATTCAGTACTTC

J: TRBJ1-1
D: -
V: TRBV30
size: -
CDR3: CAWRGTWWTEAFF
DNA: TGTGCCTGGAGAGGGACATGGTGGACTGAAGCTTTCTTT

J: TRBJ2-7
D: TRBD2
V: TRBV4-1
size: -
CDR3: CASSVWTSDAYEQYF
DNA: TGCGCCAGCAGCGTCTGGACTAGCGACGCCTACGAGCAGTACTTC

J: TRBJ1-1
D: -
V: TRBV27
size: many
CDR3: CASSLSRPNTEAFF
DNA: TGTGCCAGCAGTCTCAGTCGGCCGAACACTGAAGCTTTCTTT

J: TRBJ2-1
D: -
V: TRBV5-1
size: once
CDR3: CASSLRECLMDEQFF
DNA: TGCGCCAGCAGCTTGCGGGAGTGCCTCATGGATGAGCAGTTCTTC

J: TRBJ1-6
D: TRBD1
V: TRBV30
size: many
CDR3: CAWRIRDRENSPLHF
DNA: TGTGCCTGGAGGATTCGGGACAGGGAGAATTCACCCCTCCACTTT

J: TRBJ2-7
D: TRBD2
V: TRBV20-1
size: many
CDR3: CSARPTSGYSYEQYF
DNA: TGCAGTGCTAGGCCCACTAGCGGGTACTCCTACGAGCAGTACTTC

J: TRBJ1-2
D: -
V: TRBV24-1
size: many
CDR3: CATSDSAHLGGYTF
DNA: TGTGCCACCAGTGATTCCGCCCATCTCGGTGGCTACACCTTC

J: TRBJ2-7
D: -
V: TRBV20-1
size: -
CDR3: CSARDRSDYEQYF
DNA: TGCAGTGCTAGAGACAGGTCGGACTACGAGCAGTACTTC

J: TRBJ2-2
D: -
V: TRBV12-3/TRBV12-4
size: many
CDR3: CASTLGQNTGELFF
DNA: TGTGCCAGCACCCTGGGACAGAACACCGGGGAGCTGTTTTTT

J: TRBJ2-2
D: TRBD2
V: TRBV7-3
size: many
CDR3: CASSPSGGNTGELFF
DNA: TGTGCCAGCAGCCCTAGCGGGGGGAACACCGGGGAGCTGTTTTTT

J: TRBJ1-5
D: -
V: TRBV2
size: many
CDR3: CASSRQEGVKPQHF
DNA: TGTGCCAGCAGCCGACAGGAAGGGGTCAAGCCCCAGCATTTT

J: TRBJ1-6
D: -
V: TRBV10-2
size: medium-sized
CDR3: CASKEGLDSPLHF
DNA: TGCGCCAGCAAGGAGGGGCTTGATTCACCCCTCCACTTT

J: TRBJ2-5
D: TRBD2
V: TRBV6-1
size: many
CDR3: CASREVAYETQYF
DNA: TGTGCCAGCCGGGAGGTTGCATACGAGACCCAGTACTTC

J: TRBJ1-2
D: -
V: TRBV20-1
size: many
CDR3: CSARVQGGNYGYTF
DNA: TGCAGTGCTAGAGTTCAGGGAGGCAACTATGGCTACACCTTC

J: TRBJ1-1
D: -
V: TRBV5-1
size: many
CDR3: CASSPAGTEAFF
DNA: TGCGCCAGCAGCCCCGCCGGGACTGAAGCTTTCTTT

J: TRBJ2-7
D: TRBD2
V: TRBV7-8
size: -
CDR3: CASSPRLAWDYYEQYF
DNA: TGTGCCAGCAGCCCCCGACTAGCTTGGGACTACTACGAGCAGTACTTC

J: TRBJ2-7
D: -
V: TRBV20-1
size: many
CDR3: CSTGWSSYEQYF
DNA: TGCAGCACCGGATGGAGCTCCTACGAGCAGTACTTC

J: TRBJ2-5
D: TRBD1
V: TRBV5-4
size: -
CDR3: CASRGDRNQETQYF
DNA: TGTGCCAGCAGGGGGGACAGAAACCAAGAGACCCAGTACTTC

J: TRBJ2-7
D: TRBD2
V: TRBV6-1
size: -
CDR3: CASISPAGVPTYEQYF
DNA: TGTGCCAGCATCTCGCCAGCGGGAGTGCCCACCTACGAGCAGTACTTC

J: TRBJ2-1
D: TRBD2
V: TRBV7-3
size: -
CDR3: CASSLQAGGHNEQFF
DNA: TGTGCCAGCAGCTTACAAGCGGGAGGGCACAATGAGCAGTTCTTC

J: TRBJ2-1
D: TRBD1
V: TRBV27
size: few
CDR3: CASSLMGQGYNEQFF
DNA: TGTGCCAGCAGTTTAATGGGACAGGGGTACAATGAGCAGTTCTTC

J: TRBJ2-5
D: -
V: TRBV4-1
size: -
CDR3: CASSRVLGYCRETQYF
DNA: TGCGCCAGCAGCCGCGTCCTAGGGTACTGCCGGGAGACCCAGTACTTC

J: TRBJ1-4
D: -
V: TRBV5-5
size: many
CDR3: CASSLTGRGEKLFF
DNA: TGTGCCAGCAGCTTAACAGGGAGGGGTGAAAAACTGTTTTTT

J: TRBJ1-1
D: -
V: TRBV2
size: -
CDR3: CAGSRAGAGTEAFF
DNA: TGTGCCGGCTCGAGGGCAGGGGCAGGCACTGAAGCTTTCTTT

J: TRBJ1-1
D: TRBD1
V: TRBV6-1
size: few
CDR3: CASSEGGTANTEAFF
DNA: TGTGCCAGCAGTGAAGGGGGGACAGCCAACACTGAAGCTTTCTTT

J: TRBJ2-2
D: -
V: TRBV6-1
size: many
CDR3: CASARLETGELFF
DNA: TGTGCCAGTGCCCGACTCGAGACCGGGGAGCTGTTTTTT

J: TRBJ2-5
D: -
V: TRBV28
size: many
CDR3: CASSRGGEETQYF
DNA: TGTGCCAGCTCCAGGGGGGGGGAAGAGACCCAGTACTTC

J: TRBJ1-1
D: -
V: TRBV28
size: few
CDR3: CASSLGVNTEAFF
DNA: TGTGCCAGCAGTTTAGGTGTGAACACTGAAGCTTTCTTT

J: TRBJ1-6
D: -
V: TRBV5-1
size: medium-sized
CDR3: CASSPEDNSPLHF
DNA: TGCGCCAGCAGCCCGGAGGATAATTCACCCCTCCACTTT

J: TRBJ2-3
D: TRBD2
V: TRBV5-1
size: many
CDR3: CASSFGGADTQYF
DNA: TGCGCCAGCAGCTTCGGGGGGGCAGATACGCAGTATTTT

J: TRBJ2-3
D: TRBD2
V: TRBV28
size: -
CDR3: CASSSFGLLAGGPRTDTHYF
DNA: TGTGCCAGCAGTTCCTTTGGTCTGCTAGCGGGAGGGCCGAGGACAGATACGCATTATTTT

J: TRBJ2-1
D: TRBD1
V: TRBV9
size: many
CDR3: CASSVGTNYRGDEQFF
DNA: TGTGCCAGCAGCGTAGGTACCAACTACAGGGGAGATGAGCAGTTCTTC

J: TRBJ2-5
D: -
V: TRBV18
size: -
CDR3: CASSPETQYF
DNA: TGTGCCAGCTCACCAGAGACCCAGTACTTC

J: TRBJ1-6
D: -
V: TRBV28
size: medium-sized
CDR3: CASVHGGRSPLHF
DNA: TGTGCCAGCGTACACGGGGGTAGATCACCCCTCCACTTT

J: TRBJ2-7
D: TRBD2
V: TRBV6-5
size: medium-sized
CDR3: CASSYSAAGGPREQYF
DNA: TGTGCCAGCAGTTACTCCGCGGCGGGAGGGCCGAGGGAGCAGTACTTC

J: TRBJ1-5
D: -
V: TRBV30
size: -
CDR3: CAWSLGEAQPQHF
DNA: TGTGCCTGGAGTCTTGGGGAGGCGCAGCCCCAGCATTTT

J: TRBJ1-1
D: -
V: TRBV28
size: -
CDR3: CVSRKVGRPEAFF
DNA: TGTGTCAGCCGGAAAGTCGGGCGACCTGAAGCTTTCTTT

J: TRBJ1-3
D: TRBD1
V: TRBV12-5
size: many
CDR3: CASGLPRDRAGGNTIYF
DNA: TGTGCTAGTGGTTTGCCCAGGGACCGAGCAGGGGGGAACACCATATATTTT

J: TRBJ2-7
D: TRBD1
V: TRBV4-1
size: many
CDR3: CASSYGTGGYEQYF
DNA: TGCGCCAGCAGCTATGGGACAGGGGGCTACGAGCAGTACTTC

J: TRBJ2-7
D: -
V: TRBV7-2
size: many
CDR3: CASSLVREYEQYF
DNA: TGTGCCAGCAGCTTGGTACGTGAATACGAGCAGTACTTC

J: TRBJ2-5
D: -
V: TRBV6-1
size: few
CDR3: CASSPFVGSLETRYF
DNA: TGTGCCAGCAGCCCTTTTGTGGGGTCTTTAGAGACCCGGTACTTC

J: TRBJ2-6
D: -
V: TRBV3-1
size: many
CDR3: CASSQDGGSGANVLTF
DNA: TGTGCCAGCAGCCAAGATGGGGGCTCTGGGGCCAACGTCCTGACTTTC

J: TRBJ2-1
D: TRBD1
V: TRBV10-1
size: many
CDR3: CASSEPGQGINEQFF
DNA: TGCGCCAGCAGTGAACCGGGACAGGGGATCAATGAGCAGTTCTTC

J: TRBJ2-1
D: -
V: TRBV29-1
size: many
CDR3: CSVERNVEQFF
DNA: TGCAGCGTTGAAAGGAATGTTGAGCAGTTCTTC

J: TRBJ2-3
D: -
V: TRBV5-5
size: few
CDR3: CASSLEFSDTQYF
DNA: TGTGCCAGCAGCTTGGAGTTTTCAGATACGCAGTATTTT

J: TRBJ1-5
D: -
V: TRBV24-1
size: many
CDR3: CATSRAYNQPQHF
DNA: TGTGCCACCAGCCGGGCCTACAATCAGCCCCAGCATTTT

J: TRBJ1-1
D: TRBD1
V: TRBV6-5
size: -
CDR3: CASSSLPGQGGTEAFF
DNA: TGTGCCAGCAGTTCTTTACCGGGACAGGGGGGGACTGAAGCTTTCTTT

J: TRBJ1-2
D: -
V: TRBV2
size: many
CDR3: CASSVVGNYGYTF
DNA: TGTGCCAGCAGCGTCGTAGGGAACTATGGCTACACCTTC

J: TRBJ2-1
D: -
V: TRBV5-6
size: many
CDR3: CASSLASYNEQFF
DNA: TGTGCCAGCAGCTTGGCCAGCTACAATGAGCAGTTCTTC

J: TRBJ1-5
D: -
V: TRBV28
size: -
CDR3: CASSPQQWGHPQHF
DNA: TGTGCCAGCAGTCCCCAACAGTGGGGGCATCCCCAGCATTTT